The clone carrying this T cell receptor beta chain was observed a single time. V shed 0 bases and J shed 0 bases, with 20 bases lying between them. The CDR3 spans 19 residues. The V gene's germline CDR1 is MGHRA and CDR2 YSYEKL. Participants reported their clinical history, and cohort assignment relied on those reports. Recovered status in Cohort 3 required two negative PCRs, clearance, or symptom resolution. This sample is drawn from a study of blood T cell repertoires in COVID-19. Study information: T cells, B-cell-depleted T cells, or PBMCs supplied cDNA or gDNA.

The method was immunoSEQ multiplex PCR; TCRdb's version includes in-frame clones alone and lacks a portion of them. The sample comprises a few hundred thousand clones, around 84% of which are singletons, and about 4.2% rests with the top ten. This clonotype was sampled from a man between 25 and 39 years old who had recovered from COVID-19. The source material was PBMCs or T cells enriched from blood (not recorded which). The J gene is TRBJ1-1, the V gene TRBV4-1; D is unresolved. CDR3 bases: TGCGCCAGCAGCCAAGATCATTCAGGTAGTCATTTCGTGAACACTGAAGCTTTCTTT. Its translation is CASSQDHSGSHFVNTEAFF.